Given below is one TCR beta chain in context. Its antigen is not identified. This specimen belongs to a study of T cells after yellow fever vaccination. The wider study: Preparation used SMART-Seq v4 Ultra Low Input for the low-cell-number fractions.

Study outcomes and limitations: The booster saw the reappearance of most primary-vaccination clones (about 95% CD4, less than 90% CD8). A limited proportion of clonotypes was detected within both the CD4 and CD8 compartments.

Conversion of TCR transcripts into cDNA relied on 5'RACE template switching, which added a universal primer site and UMIs. Each CDR3 protein gets one entry after TCRdb re-called the 5' RACE reads with MiXCR. The top ten hold about 38% of the sample, which has under 200,000 distinct CDR3 sequences, approximately 10% seen once. Trimming removed 0 bases at V and 4 bases at J, with 10 bases between. Germline V gene sequence: CDR1 DFQATT, CDR2 SNEGSKA (reference sequence). The CDR3 totals 14 residues. Sequenced here: CD8+ T cells sorted from PBMCs, sampled 15 days after the yellow fever booster vaccination. The receptor was derived from a man aged 18 to 29 who received the YFV17D yellow fever vaccine. J is TRBJ1-3 and V is TRBV20-1; D perhaps matches TRBD1 (5 bases). The CDR3 DNA reads as TGCAGTGCTAGAGAGGGTCGGGACGGAAACACCATATATTTT. It is translated as CSAREGRDGNTIYF.